Listed below are T cell receptor beta chains from one sample, sequenced in a study of cytomegalovirus exposure and HLA in healthy donors. TCRdb's table, derived via immunoSEQ multiplex PCR, lists solely in-frame clones and lacks some. The table records roughly 80,000 clones, 73% of them present only once. Sequencing was performed on PBMCs. The receptors stem from a woman aged 40 to 55 in good health and CMV-seropositive. Each CDR3 is given with its conserved first and last residue. Each record gives: clone size, J gene, CDR3 length, D gene, V gene, CDR3 DNA, CDR3 protein. D genes are given only for firm matches. Size is stated for part of the rows, as once, few or many counts, or as a class when the clone is expanded.

abundance: NA
j_gene: TRBJ1-4
len: 16
d_gene: NA
v_gene: TRBV25-1
CDR3nt: TGTGCCAGCAGTGATCCTCAGGGAGGGACTAATGAAAAACTGTTTTTT
CDR3aa: CASSDPQGGTNEKLFF

abundance: NA
j_gene: TRBJ2-1
len: 15
d_gene: TRBD2
v_gene: TRBV29-1
CDR3nt: TGCAGCGTTGGACCCCGGGGGGGCAGTGTCAATGAGCAGTTCTTC
CDR3aa: CSVGPRGGSVNEQFF

abundance: NA
j_gene: TRBJ1-1
len: 15
d_gene: TRBD1
v_gene: TRBV4-1
CDR3nt: TGCGCCAGCAGCATGGGGACAGGGATGAACACTGAAGCTTTCTTT
CDR3aa: CASSMGTGMNTEAFF

abundance: NA
j_gene: TRBJ2-2
len: 16
d_gene: TRBD1
v_gene: TRBV7-8
CDR3nt: TGTGCCAGCCACGGACAGGGGGCGACTATGACCGGGGAGCTGTTTTTT
CDR3aa: CASHGQGATMTGELFF

abundance: NA
j_gene: TRBJ2-1
len: 15
d_gene: TRBD2
v_gene: TRBV28
CDR3nt: TGTGCCAGCAGTCGCTCGACTAGCGGAAACAATGAGCAGTTCTTC
CDR3aa: CASSRSTSGNNEQFF

abundance: NA
j_gene: TRBJ1-6
len: 13
d_gene: NA
v_gene: TRBV6-4
CDR3nt: TGTGCCAGCTCGCCCAGGGTTGGTTCACCCCTCCACTTT
CDR3aa: CASSPRVGSPLHF

abundance: NA
j_gene: TRBJ2-3
len: 16
d_gene: TRBD2
v_gene: TRBV7-6
CDR3nt: TGTGCCAGCAGCTCACAGACTAGCGGGAGTATGGGTACGCAGTATTTT
CDR3aa: CASSSQTSGSMGTQYF

abundance: NA
j_gene: TRBJ1-4
len: 17
d_gene: TRBD1
v_gene: TRBV9
CDR3nt: TGTGCCAGCAGCGCGGGGACAGGCGGGATAACTAATGAAAAACTGTTTTTT
CDR3aa: CASSAGTGGITNEKLFF

abundance: NA
j_gene: TRBJ1-1
len: 14
d_gene: TRBD1
v_gene: TRBV2
CDR3nt: TGTGCCAGCAGGGGACAGGGGAGGAACACTGAAGCTTTCTTT
CDR3aa: CASRGQGRNTEAFF

abundance: few
j_gene: TRBJ2-7
len: 17
d_gene: TRBD2
v_gene: TRBV5-6
CDR3nt: TGTGCCAGCAGCCAGGATTTAGCGGGGGGGAGCTCCTACGAGCAGTACTTC
CDR3aa: CASSQDLAGGSSYEQYF

abundance: few
j_gene: TRBJ1-5
len: 14
d_gene: NA
v_gene: TRBV5-4
CDR3nt: TGTGCCAGCAGCTTGTACGGGAATAGTCAGCCCCAGCATTTT
CDR3aa: CASSLYGNSQPQHF

abundance: NA
j_gene: TRBJ2-1
len: 13
d_gene: NA
v_gene: TRBV9
CDR3nt: TGTGCCAGCAGCGAGGCGGATTACAATGAGCAGTTCTTC
CDR3aa: CASSEADYNEQFF

abundance: NA
j_gene: TRBJ2-5
len: 16
d_gene: NA
v_gene: TRBV7-2
CDR3nt: TGTGCCAGCAGCTATGGGACAACGGGAGGCCAAGAGACCCAGTACTTC
CDR3aa: CASSYGTTGGQETQYF

abundance: NA
j_gene: TRBJ2-2
len: 16
d_gene: NA
v_gene: TRBV5-1
CDR3nt: TGCGCCAGCAGCTTGAGCGGACTGAAGAACACCGGGGAGCTGTTTTTT
CDR3aa: CASSLSGLKNTGELFF

abundance: NA
j_gene: TRBJ2-7
len: 15
d_gene: TRBD2
v_gene: TRBV4-1
CDR3nt: TGCGCCAGCAGCCTCGGACTAGCGGGAGCCTACGAGCAGTACTTC
CDR3aa: CASSLGLAGAYEQYF

abundance: NA
j_gene: TRBJ2-1
len: 16
d_gene: TRBD2
v_gene: TRBV5-4
CDR3nt: TGTGCCAGCAGCCGGGGGGACTCGCCCAACTACAATGAGCAGTTCTTC
CDR3aa: CASSRGDSPNYNEQFF

abundance: once
j_gene: TRBJ2-7
len: 13
d_gene: NA
v_gene: TRBV7-9
CDR3nt: TGTGCCAGCAGCTCTGGGGGGAGCTACGAGCAGTACTTC
CDR3aa: CASSSGGSYEQYF

abundance: NA
j_gene: TRBJ2-7
len: 16
d_gene: TRBD1
v_gene: TRBV27
CDR3nt: TGTGCCAGCAGAGCACCGGGACAGGGTTTGGGCTACGAGCAGTACTTC
CDR3aa: CASRAPGQGLGYEQYF

abundance: NA
j_gene: TRBJ2-4
len: 15
d_gene: TRBD2
v_gene: TRBV7-9
CDR3nt: TGTGCCAGCATCGACCCTGGGACTAGCGGGAACATTCAGTACTTC
CDR3aa: CASIDPGTSGNIQYF

abundance: NA
j_gene: TRBJ2-7
len: 15
d_gene: TRBD2
v_gene: TRBV4-3
CDR3nt: TGCGCCAGCAGCCAAACACTAGCGGACTCCTACGAGCAGTACTTC
CDR3aa: CASSQTLADSYEQYF

abundance: few
j_gene: TRBJ1-2
len: 14
d_gene: NA
v_gene: TRBV7-2
CDR3nt: TGTGCCAGCAGCTTAGAGGTACAGGCCTATGGCTACACCTTC
CDR3aa: CASSLEVQAYGYTF

abundance: NA
j_gene: TRBJ2-5
len: 14
d_gene: NA
v_gene: TRBV6-1
CDR3nt: TGTGCCAGCAGCCCCAGGACAGCACAAGAGACCCAGTACTTC
CDR3aa: CASSPRTAQETQYF

abundance: NA
j_gene: TRBJ2-1
len: 16
d_gene: TRBD2
v_gene: TRBV5-1
CDR3nt: TGCGCCAGCAGCCAACAAGCGGGAGTGCTCTACAATGAGCAGTTCTTC
CDR3aa: CASSQQAGVLYNEQFF

abundance: NA
j_gene: TRBJ2-5
len: 15
d_gene: TRBD1
v_gene: TRBV30
CDR3nt: TGTGCCTGGAGTATGGGACAGGGCGGGTCAAAGACCCAGTACTTC
CDR3aa: CAWSMGQGGSKTQYF

abundance: NA
j_gene: TRBJ2-5
len: 15
d_gene: NA
v_gene: TRBV5-6
CDR3nt: TGTGCCAGCAGCTTGGCCCCGGGGTCCGGGAAGACCCAGTACTTC
CDR3aa: CASSLAPGSGKTQYF

abundance: NA
j_gene: TRBJ2-3
len: 16
d_gene: TRBD2
v_gene: TRBV7-2
CDR3nt: TGTGCCAGCAGCTTAGGTCCCGGGGGGACCTCAGATACGCAGTATTTT
CDR3aa: CASSLGPGGTSDTQYF

abundance: NA
j_gene: TRBJ2-7
len: 13
d_gene: TRBD1
v_gene: TRBV30
CDR3nt: TGTGCCTGGAGTGGGGACAGGGGCTACGAGCAGTACTTC
CDR3aa: CAWSGDRGYEQYF

abundance: NA
j_gene: TRBJ2-3
len: 12
d_gene: NA
v_gene: TRBV7-9
CDR3nt: TGTGCCAGCGGAGGGGGCGAGGATACGCAGTATTTT
CDR3aa: CASGGGEDTQYF

abundance: NA
j_gene: TRBJ1-5
len: 15
d_gene: NA
v_gene: TRBV27
CDR3nt: TGTGCCAGCAGTAAACAGGGTTATAGCAATCAGCCCCAGCATTTT
CDR3aa: CASSKQGYSNQPQHF

abundance: NA
j_gene: TRBJ1-5
len: 15
d_gene: NA
v_gene: TRBV7-2
CDR3nt: TGTGCCAGCAGCTCCCTTCAGGGTTCGAATCAGCCCCAGCATTTT
CDR3aa: CASSSLQGSNQPQHF

abundance: NA
j_gene: TRBJ1-4
len: 16
d_gene: NA
v_gene: TRBV2
CDR3nt: TGTGCCAGCAGTGATGGGGGGACTCCTGGTAATGAAAAACTGTTTTTT
CDR3aa: CASSDGGTPGNEKLFF

abundance: NA
j_gene: TRBJ2-7
len: 13
d_gene: TRBD1
v_gene: TRBV6-1
CDR3nt: TGTGCCAGCAGCGAACAGGGGGCGCTCGAGCAGTACTTC
CDR3aa: CASSEQGALEQYF

abundance: once
j_gene: TRBJ2-1
len: 16
d_gene: TRBD2
v_gene: TRBV9
CDR3nt: TGTGCCAGCAGCGTACTAAGCGGGAGCTCCTACAATGAGCAGTTCTTC
CDR3aa: CASSVLSGSSYNEQFF

abundance: NA
j_gene: TRBJ2-1
len: 15
d_gene: TRBD2
v_gene: TRBV13
CDR3nt: TGTGCCAGCAGTCCGACTAGCGGGAACACGAATGAGCAGTTCTTC
CDR3aa: CASSPTSGNTNEQFF

abundance: NA
j_gene: TRBJ2-1
len: 16
d_gene: NA
v_gene: TRBV18
CDR3nt: TGTGCCAGCTCACCTCAACTATCTAGCTCCTACAATGAGCAGTTCTTC
CDR3aa: CASSPQLSSSYNEQFF

abundance: NA
j_gene: TRBJ1-2
len: 13
d_gene: NA
v_gene: TRBV6-5
CDR3nt: TGTGCCAGCAGTTACGGGCAGGGCGAAGGCTACACCTTC
CDR3aa: CASSYGQGEGYTF

abundance: NA
j_gene: TRBJ1-1
len: 14
d_gene: NA
v_gene: TRBV7-2
CDR3nt: TGTGCCAGCAGCTTAGACAGAGCGAACACTGAAGCTTTCTTT
CDR3aa: CASSLDRANTEAFF

abundance: NA
j_gene: TRBJ2-1
len: 16
d_gene: NA
v_gene: TRBV14
CDR3nt: TGTGCCAGCAGCCAAGATCTAACAGGCGCTAGCAATGAGCAGTTCTTC
CDR3aa: CASSQDLTGASNEQFF

abundance: once
j_gene: TRBJ2-1
len: 15
d_gene: TRBD2
v_gene: TRBV5-4
CDR3nt: TGTGCCAGCAGCCTGAGCGGGGGGTCCTACAATGAGCAGTTCTTC
CDR3aa: CASSLSGGSYNEQFF

abundance: NA
j_gene: TRBJ1-6
len: 14
d_gene: NA
v_gene: TRBV30
CDR3nt: TGTGCCTGGAACGCCTTGGAGGGGACGGCACCCCTCCACTTT
CDR3aa: CAWNALEGTAPLHF

abundance: NA
j_gene: TRBJ2-7
len: 13
d_gene: NA
v_gene: TRBV27
CDR3nt: TGTGCCAGCAGTCTCTATTCGGCCTACGAGCAGTACTTC
CDR3aa: CASSLYSAYEQYF